This TCR beta chain was obtained from a study of cytomegalovirus exposure and HLA in healthy donors. V dropped 4 bases and J dropped 2 bases, with 13 bases sitting between them. Germline V CDR1 and CDR2: SGHNT, YENEEA. The CDR3 consists of 15 residues. About this clone: Its antigen is unidentified.

Study conclusions and caveats: In a later analysis, TCR beta V- and J-gene trimming was associated with a missense DCLRE1C variant. Using a false discovery rate of 0.05, a later analysis showed that about 16,000 TCR beta sequences were associated with HLA alleles. Researchers reported from a later analysis that most CMV-associated TCR beta chains appeared HLA-restricted. Donor immune exposure was known only as CMV serostatus.

In the PCR, 60 Vbeta and 13 Jbeta primers were used. Data came from immunoSEQ multiplex PCR; TCRdb stores just in-frame clones and leaves some out. In the table there are tens of thousands of clones, over 60% of which are singletons. This TCR was recovered from a man between 25 and 39 years old in good health and CMV-seronegative. V is TRBV11-3 and J is TRBJ2-3; D is perhaps TRBD1 (6 bases). What was sequenced was PBMCs. The CDR3 DNA follows: TGTGCCAGCAGCTCGACAGGCGGAACCACAGATACGCAGTATTTT. Translated: CASSSTGGTTDTQYF.